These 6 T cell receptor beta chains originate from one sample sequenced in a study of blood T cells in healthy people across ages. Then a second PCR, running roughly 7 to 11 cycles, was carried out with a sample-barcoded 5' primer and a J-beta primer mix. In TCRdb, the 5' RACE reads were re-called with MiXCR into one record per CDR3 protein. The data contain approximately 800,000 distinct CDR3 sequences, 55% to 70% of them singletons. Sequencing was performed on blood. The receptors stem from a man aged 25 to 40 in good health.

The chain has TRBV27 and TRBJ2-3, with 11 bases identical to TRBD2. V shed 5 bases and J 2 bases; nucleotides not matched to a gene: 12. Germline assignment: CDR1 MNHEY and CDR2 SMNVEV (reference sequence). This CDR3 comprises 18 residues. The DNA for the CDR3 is TGTGCCAGCAGTCTGGGATTGGTAGCGGGGGGGCTCACAGATACGCAGTATTTT. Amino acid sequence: CASSLGLVAGGLTDTQYF.

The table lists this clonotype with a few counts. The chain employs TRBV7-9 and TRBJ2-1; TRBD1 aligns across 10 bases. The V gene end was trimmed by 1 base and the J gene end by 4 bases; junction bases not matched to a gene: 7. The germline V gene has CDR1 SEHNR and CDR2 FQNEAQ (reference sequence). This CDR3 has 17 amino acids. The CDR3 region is CASSLEGDRGPYNEQFF. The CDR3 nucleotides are TGTGCCAGCAGCTTAGAGGGGGACAGGGGTCCGTACAATGAGCAGTTCTTC.

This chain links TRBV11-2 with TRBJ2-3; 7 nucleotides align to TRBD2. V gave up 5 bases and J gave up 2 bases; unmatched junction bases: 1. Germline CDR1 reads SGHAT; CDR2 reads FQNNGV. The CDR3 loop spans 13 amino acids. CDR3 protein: CASSGDYTDTQYF. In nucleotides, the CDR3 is TGTGCCAGCAGCGGGGACTACACAGATACGCAGTATTTT.

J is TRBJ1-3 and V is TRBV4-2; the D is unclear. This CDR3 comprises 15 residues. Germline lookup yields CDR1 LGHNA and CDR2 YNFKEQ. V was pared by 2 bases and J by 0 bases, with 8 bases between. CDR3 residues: CASSQSGFSGNTIYF. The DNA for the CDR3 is TGTGCCAGCAGCCAATCAGGATTCTCTGGAAACACCATATATTTT.

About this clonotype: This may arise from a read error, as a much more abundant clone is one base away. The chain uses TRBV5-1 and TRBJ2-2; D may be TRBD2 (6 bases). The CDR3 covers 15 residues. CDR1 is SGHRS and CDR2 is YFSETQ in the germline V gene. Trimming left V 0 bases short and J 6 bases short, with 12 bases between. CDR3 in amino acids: CASSLGLDNAGELFF. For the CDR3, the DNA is TGCGCCAGCAGCTTGGGACTAGACAACGCCGGGGAGCTGTTTTTT.

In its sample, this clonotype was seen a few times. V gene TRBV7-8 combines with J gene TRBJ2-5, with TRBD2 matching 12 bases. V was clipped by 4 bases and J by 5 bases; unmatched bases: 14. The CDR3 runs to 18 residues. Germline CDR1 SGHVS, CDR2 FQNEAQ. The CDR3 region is CASSSSTQTSGGTETQYF. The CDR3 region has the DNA TGTGCCAGCAGCTCCTCGACACAGACTAGCGGGGGTACGGAGACCCAGTACTTC.